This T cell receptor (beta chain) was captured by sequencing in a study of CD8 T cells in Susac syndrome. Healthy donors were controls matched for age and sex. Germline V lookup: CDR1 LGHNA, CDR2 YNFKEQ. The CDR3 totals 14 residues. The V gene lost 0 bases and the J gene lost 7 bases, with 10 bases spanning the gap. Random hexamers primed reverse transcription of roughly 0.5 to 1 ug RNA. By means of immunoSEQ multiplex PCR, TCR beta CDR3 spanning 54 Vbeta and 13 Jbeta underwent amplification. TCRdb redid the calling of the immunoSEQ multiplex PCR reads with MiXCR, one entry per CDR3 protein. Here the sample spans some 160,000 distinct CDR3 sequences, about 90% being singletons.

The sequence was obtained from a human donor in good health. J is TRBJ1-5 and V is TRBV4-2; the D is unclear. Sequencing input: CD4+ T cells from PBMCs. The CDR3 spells CASSQEIQHQPQHF. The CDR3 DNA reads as TGTGCCAGCAGCCAAGAAATTCAACACCAGCCCCAGCATTTT.